Included here is one T cell receptor beta chain sequence, with context. What it recognizes is unknown. The CDR3 covers 14 residues. Trimming removed 0 bases at V and 0 bases at J, with 9 bases between. Looked up from germline, CDR1 is DFQATT and CDR2 is SNEGSKA (reference sequence). Random hexamers were used to reverse transcribe the RNA input (about 0.5 to 1 ug). TCRdb called the immunoSEQ multiplex PCR reads again in MiXCR, with one record for every CDR3 protein. The sample contains roughly 130,000 distinct CDR3 sequences, approximately 95% of which appear only once. The data were taken from a study of CD8 T cells in Susac syndrome. Study results and limitations: Only a relatively small number of individuals were included in the TCR sequencing and HLA analysis.

From blood CD8+ and CD4+ T cells, the TCR beta chain was sequenced. The multiple sclerosis control group consisted of treatment-naive patients whose relapsing-remitting disease, which was either stable or active, fulfilled revised McDonald criteria. The sequencing sample was made of CD4+ T cells from PBMCs. This TCR came from a human donor with multiple sclerosis. V gene TRBV20-1 combines with J gene TRBJ2-7; D is uncertain. The CDR3 reads CSARDLTSSYEQYF. CDR3 coding DNA: TGCAGTGCTAGAGATCTAACAAGCTCCTACGAGCAGTACTTC.